The 30 T cell receptor beta chains given below trace back to one sample, sequenced in a study of blood T cell repertoires in COVID-19. Clones were sequenced by immunoSEQ multiplex PCR, and TCRdb holds only the in-frame ones, with some missing. The sample lists 150,000 to 180,000 clones, approximately 73% occurring once. Sequenced material: peripheral blood. These receptors originate from an elderly woman with acute or convalescent COVID-19.

The J gene is TRBJ2-7, the V gene TRBV4-3; D ambiguous. The germline V gene encodes CDR1 LGHNA and CDR2 YSLEER. Between the trimmed V and J ends, which lost 1 base and 4 bases, there was a span of 11 bases. The CDR3 length is 14 residues. This CDR3 is CASSQGPDSYEQYF. CDR3 nucleotide sequence: TGCGCCAGCAGCCAAGGTCCAGATTCTTACGAGCAGTACTTC.

This rearrangement joins TRBV27 to TRBJ2-5, with 7 bases aligning to TRBD2. The ends lost 5 bases at V and 1 base at J; junction bases unmatched: 10. The CDR3 contains 16 residues. Germline CDR1 and CDR2: MNHEY and SMNVEV (reference sequence). CDR3 region: CASSARPTGGQETQYF. The CDR3 DNA follows: TGTGCCAGCAGTGCACGCCCCACGGGAGGCCAAGAGACCCAGTACTTC.

The chain uses TRBV5-1 and TRBJ2-5, with 15 positions matching TRBD2. Trimming took 4 bases from V and 3 from J; bases not matched to a gene: 1. The CDR3 totals 15 residues. The germline V gene has CDR1 SGHRS and CDR2 YFSETQ. CDR3 DNA: TGCGCCAGCAGCCGGACTAGCGGGGGGGAAGAGACCCAGTACTTC. The encoded protein is CASSRTSGGEETQYF.

This clone was picked up a small number of times. The chain links TRBV4-2 to TRBJ2-1, with 10 bases lining up with TRBD2. V trimming: 8 bases; J trimming: 5 bases; junction bases outside the gene matches: 12. The germline V gene encodes CDR1 LGHNA and CDR2 YNFKEQ. The CDR3 covers 16 residues. CDR3 sequence (DNA): TGTGCCAGCGATCCGCCTCCAGCGGGGGGGAACAATGAGCAGTTCTTC. Protein product: CASDPPPAGGNNEQFF.

This chain uses TRBV18 with TRBJ1-2, with 12 positions matching TRBD1. This CDR3 spans 17 amino acids. With 3 bases clipped from V and 4 bases from J, the junction kept 9 bases outside the gene matches. The germline V gene has CDR1 KGHSH and CDR2 LQKENI. The chain's CDR3 is CASSPYSGTGGGYGYTF. Here the CDR3 DNA reads TGTGCCAGCTCACCCTATTCCGGGACAGGGGGCGGCTATGGCTACACCTTC.

The rearrangement uses TRBV6-2 or TRBV6-3 and TRBJ2-5, with 11 bases lining up with TRBD2. Per the germline V gene, CDR1 is MNHEY and CDR2 is SVGEGT. The CDR3 loop spans 19 amino acids. Trimming at V came to 2 bases and at J to 5 bases, leaving 16 bases not matched to a gene. For the CDR3, the DNA is TGTGCCAGCAGTTACCCCGGGACTAGCGGCCTCGAATTGGGGGAGACCCAGTACTTC. It codes for CASSYPGTSGLELGETQYF.

This clone was seen just once. For the CDR3, the DNA is TGTGCCAGCAGGAGGACTAGCGGGAGGTTGACCTACAATGAGCAGTTCTTC. Amino acids: CASRRTSGRLTYNEQFF. The gene calls are TRBV3-1 (or the pseudogene TRBV3-2) and TRBJ2-1, with 14 bases identical to TRBD2. The J segment lost 2 bases and the V segment lost 6 bases, leaving 6 bases of the junction unmatched. The length of the CDR3 is 17 residues. CDR1 and CDR2 (germline): LGHDT, YNNKEL (reference sequence).

The chain links TRBV5-1 to TRBJ2-7; 9 nucleotides line up with TRBD1. Losses at the gene ends were 0 bases for V and 5 bases for J; bases not matched to a gene: 3. The CDR3 is made up of 14 amino acids. Germline CDR1 and CDR2: SGHRS and YFSETQ. The CDR3 protein is CASSLGTGDNEQYF. The CDR3, as DNA: TGCGCCAGCAGCTTGGGGACAGGGGATAACGAGCAGTACTTC. Full variable domain (remainder filled in from reference TRBV5-1 and TRBJ2-7): KAGVTQTPRYLIKTRGQQVTLSCSPISGHRSVSWYQQTPGQGLQFLFEYFSETQRNKGNFPGRFSGRQFSNSRSEMNVSTLELGDSALYLCASSLGTGDNEQYFGPGTRLTVT.

The chain carries TRBV19 and TRBJ1-5; D unresolved. V lost 3 bases and J lost 6, with 15 bases in between. The CDR3 is 15 residues long. Germline CDR1 reads LNHDA; CDR2 reads SQIVND (reference sequence). CDR3: CASSMIREVGQPQHF. The DNA of the CDR3 is TGTGCCAGTAGTATGATAAGGGAGGTCGGTCAGCCCCAGCATTTT.

The genes are TRBV19 and TRBJ2-2, with a weak D call TRBD2 (6 bases). V dropped 3 bases and J dropped 4 bases, with 15 bases sitting between them. CDR3 size: 16 residues. Germline lookup yields CDR1 LNHDA and CDR2 SQIVND (reference sequence). The CDR3 nucleotides are TGTGCCAGTAGTATTCCCTCGGGAGATTTCACCGGGGAGCTGTTTTTT. Protein sequence: CASSIPSGDFTGELFF.

The chain links TRBV6-5 to TRBJ1-5; D gene ambiguous. CDR3 size: 15 residues. CDR1 is MNHEY, CDR2 SVGAGI, per germline. The V and J ends lost 10 bases and 0 bases respectively, with 16 bases between them. The CDR3 coding sequence is TGTGCCATCACGTCCGGGAGTAATAGCAATCAGCCCCAGCATTTT. This gives the protein CAITSGSNSNQPQHF.

The genes are TRBV6-5 and TRBJ1-6; no definite D call. The CDR3 consists of 14 residues. V was cut by 6 bases and J by 0 bases, with 6 bases left in between. The germline V gene has CDR1 MNHEY and CDR2 SVGAGI. CDR3 DNA sequence: TGTGCCAGCAGCCTTATCTCCTATAATTCACCCCTCCACTTT. This gives the protein CASSLISYNSPLHF.

This chain connects TRBV6-5 to TRBJ2-1; TRBD2 aligns across 7 bases. The trim removed 4 bases at V and 4 bases at J, leaving 10 bases unmatched. The CDR3 is 16 residues long. Germline CDR1 is MNHEY and CDR2 is SVGAGI. CDR3 amino acids: CASSLGPSGGYNEQFF. The CDR3, as DNA: TGTGCCAGCAGTTTAGGGCCTAGCGGAGGGTACAATGAGCAGTTCTTC.

The V call is TRBV11-2, the J call TRBJ1-5; the match to TRBD1 covers 8 bases. In germline, CDR1 is SGHAT, CDR2 FQNNGV. This CDR3 has 14 amino acids. Trimming cost V 3 bases and J 5 bases; bases outside gene matches: 3. For the CDR3, the DNA is TGTGCCAGCAGCTTGTCAGGGGGCCATCAGCCCCAGCATTTT. Residues: CASSLSGGHQPQHF.

CDR3 region: CASSSGDRVDYEQYF. The CDR3 DNA reads TGTGCCAGCAGCTCCGGGGACAGGGTGGACTACGAGCAGTACTTC. The chain links TRBV7-2 to TRBJ2-7; 9 bases match TRBD1. Germline V lookup: CDR1 SGHTA, CDR2 FQGNSA. V lost 4 bases, J lost 3 bases, and 7 bases stayed unmatched. The CDR3 totals 15 residues.

This clone occurred a few times. V gene TRBV6-5 combines with J gene TRBJ2-1; tentatively, D is TRBD1 (5 bases). This CDR3 is built from 14 residues. Germline V lookup: CDR1 MNHEY, CDR2 SVGAGI. V was shortened by 5 bases and J by 8 bases, with 16 bases between the two germline ends. The CDR3, as DNA: TGTGCCAGCAGTCTAATAGGGGCAAGGCATGAGCAGTTCTTC. This codes for CASSLIGARHEQFF.

The rearrangement joins TRBV5-1 to TRBJ2-2, with 7 bases identical to TRBD1. CDR1 and CDR2 (germline): SGHRS, YFSETQ. The CDR3 is 15 residues long. Trimming at V came to 0 bases and at J to 5 bases, leaving 4 bases not matched to a gene. CDR3 sequence (DNA): TGCGCCAGCAGCTTGGTCGACAGGGCGACCGGGGAGCTGTTTTTT. It yields the protein CASSLVDRATGELFF. The full variable domain, in which reference TRBV5-1 and TRBJ2-2 provide the parts outside the CDR3, is KAGVTQTPRYLIKTRGQQVTLSCSPISGHRSVSWYQQTPGQGLQFLFEYFSETQRNKGNFPGRFSGRQFSNSRSEMNVSTLELGDSALYLCASSLVDRATGELFFGEGSRLTVL.

This chain links TRBV5-1 with TRBJ2-2; 8 nucleotides agree with TRBD1. The CDR3 is 15 amino acids. Germline values: CDR1 SGHRS, CDR2 YFSETQ. The V gene end was trimmed by 3 bases and the J gene end by 5 bases; junction bases not matched to a gene: 6. CDR3 loop: CASSYDRGGTGELFF. DNA of the CDR3: TGCGCCAGCAGCTACGACAGGGGTGGGACCGGGGAGCTGTTTTTT. Looking up the rest from reference TRBV5-1 and TRBJ2-2 gives the full variable domain: KAGVTQTPRYLIKTRGQQVTLSCSPISGHRSVSWYQQTPGQGLQFLFEYFSETQRNKGNFPGRFSGRQFSNSRSEMNVSTLELGDSALYLCASSYDRGGTGELFFGEGSRLTVL.

The rearrangement joins TRBV6-6 to TRBJ2-5; TRBD1 matches at 9 bases. CDR1 MNHNY and CDR2 SVGAGI come from the germline V gene (reference sequence). The V and J ends lost 10 bases and 4 bases, in that order; junction bases with no gene match: 4. The CDR3 is 12 residues long. The CDR3 DNA is TGTGCCACACAGGGGGCCGGAGAGACCCAGTACTTC. Its protein is CATQGAGETQYF.

The chain employs TRBV19 and TRBJ1-4, with 7 positions matching TRBD1. Germline V gives CDR1 LNHDA, CDR2 SQIVND (reference sequence). This CDR3 comprises 15 residues. V gave up 7 bases and J gave up 8 bases; unmatched junction bases: 13. The CDR3 protein is CASTFLDARGEKLFF. For the CDR3, the DNA is TGTGCCAGTACCTTCTTAGACGCCAGGGGGGAAAAACTGTTTTTT.

In this sample, this clone turned up a few times. The gene calls are TRBV5-1 and TRBJ2-3; 7 bases align to TRBD1. Germline V gives CDR1 SGHRS, CDR2 YFSETQ. V lost 4 bases and J lost 5; bases outside the gene matches: 10. This CDR3 is 15 amino acids long. As DNA, the CDR3 is TGCGCCAGCAGCACAGGGGTACAGCGGAGAGATACGCAGTATTTT. Encoded protein: CASSTGVQRRDTQYF. Complete variable domain (other parts from reference TRBV5-1 and TRBJ2-3): KAGVTQTPRYLIKTRGQQVTLSCSPISGHRSVSWYQQTPGQGLQFLFEYFSETQRNKGNFPGRFSGRQFSNSRSEMNVSTLELGDSALYLCASSTGVQRRDTQYFGPGTRLTVL.

The chain carries TRBV19 and TRBJ1-2; TRBD1 is a possible D gene (5 bases). This CDR3 comprises 15 residues. Germline V CDR1 and CDR2: LNHDA, SQIVND (reference sequence). Trimming pared 1 base from V and 0 bases from J, leaving 9 bases between. The CDR3 here is CASSIGQGANYGYTF. The DNA for the CDR3 is TGTGCCAGTAGTATAGGGCAGGGTGCTAACTATGGCTACACCTTC.

This clone was detected a few times. The chain is built from TRBV27 and TRBJ1-6, with TRBD1 matching over 7 bases. This CDR3 is built from 15 residues. Germline values: CDR1 MNHEY, CDR2 SMNVEV (reference sequence). After removal of 5 bases from V and 6 bases from J, the junction contained 7 bases not matched to a gene. In nucleotides, the CDR3 is TGTGCCAGCAGTCAAACATGGGACAGTAATTCACCCCTCCACTTT. Translated: CASSQTWDSNSPLHF.

The chain combines TRBV27 with TRBJ1-1; D remains unclear. With 3 bases removed from V and 3 bases from J, the gap between germline ends came to 14 bases. The germline CDR1 and CDR2 sequences are MNHEY and SMNVEV (reference sequence). This CDR3 is 15 amino acids long. In DNA, the CDR3 is TGTGCCAGCAGTTTGAACGGCGGGCATGACACTGAAGCTTTCTTT. It is translated as CASSLNGGHDTEAFF.

Comment on this clone: The sample has other DNA sequences that encode this CDR3 too. V usage is TRBV11-3 and J usage is TRBJ1-1, with D possibly TRBD1 on 5 matching bases. The germline V gene encodes CDR1 SGHNT and CDR2 YENEEA. Deletions cut 1 base from V and 1 base from J, with 7 bases between. The CDR3 has 14 amino acids. This chain's CDR3 is CASSLGGGNTEAFF. The CDR3 DNA reads as TGTGCCAGCAGCTTAGGCGGGGGGAACACTGAAGCTTTCTTT.

The rearrangement links TRBV6-5 to TRBJ2-2, with 8 bases lining up with TRBD1. The CDR3 has 16 amino acids. Germline-derived CDR1 and CDR2 are MNHEY and SVGAGI. The V and J ends lost 4 bases and 4 bases, in that order; junction bases with no gene match: 8. DNA for the CDR3: TGTGCCAGCAGTTTCGGACAGGGCCGGGTCACCGGGGAGCTGTTTTTT. It codes for CASSFGQGRVTGELFF.

As concerns this clone: Other nucleotide sequences in the sample specify the same CDR3. The J gene is TRBJ1-1, the V gene TRBV5-1, with no clear D. V was shortened by 2 bases and J by 1 base, with 6 bases between the two germline ends. Per the germline V gene, CDR1 is SGHRS and CDR2 is YFSETQ. The CDR3 covers 13 residues. The CDR3 nucleotides are TGCGCCAGCAGCTTAGCAGGGAACACTGAAGCTTTCTTT. Amino acid sequence: CASSLAGNTEAFF.

V gene TRBV7-2 combines with J gene TRBJ1-2; TRBD1 matches 12 bases. CDR3 size: 17 residues. CDR1 is SGHTA and CDR2 is FQGNSA in the germline V gene. Trimming removed 2 bases from V and 8 bases from J; junction bases left unmatched: 12. This CDR3 reads CASSLMGTGGASWGYTF. CDR3 sequence (DNA): TGTGCCAGCAGCTTAATGGGGACAGGGGGCGCCTCTTGGGGCTACACCTTC.

This clone was seen only once. J is TRBJ2-3 and V is TRBV6-2 or TRBV6-3; 14 positions match TRBD2. Germline CDR1 is MNHEY and CDR2 is SVGEGT. V trimming: 4 bases; J trimming: 5 bases; junction bases outside the gene matches: 5. The CDR3 is 16 residues long. The DNA of the CDR3 is TGTGCCAGCAGTTTGGGACTAGCGGGGGCCAGAGATACGCAGTATTTT. Translated: CASSLGLAGARDTQYF.

The V call is TRBV19, the J call TRBJ1-2; 7 bases are a match to TRBD1. Losses at the gene ends were 6 bases for V and 2 bases for J; bases not matched to a gene: 9. The germline V gene encodes CDR1 LNHDA and CDR2 SQIVND (reference sequence). The CDR3 is 15 amino acids. The CDR3 DNA follows: TGTGCCAGTAGACTAAGGACAGGAACAAACTATGGCTACACCTTC. Translation gives CASRLRTGTNYGYTF.